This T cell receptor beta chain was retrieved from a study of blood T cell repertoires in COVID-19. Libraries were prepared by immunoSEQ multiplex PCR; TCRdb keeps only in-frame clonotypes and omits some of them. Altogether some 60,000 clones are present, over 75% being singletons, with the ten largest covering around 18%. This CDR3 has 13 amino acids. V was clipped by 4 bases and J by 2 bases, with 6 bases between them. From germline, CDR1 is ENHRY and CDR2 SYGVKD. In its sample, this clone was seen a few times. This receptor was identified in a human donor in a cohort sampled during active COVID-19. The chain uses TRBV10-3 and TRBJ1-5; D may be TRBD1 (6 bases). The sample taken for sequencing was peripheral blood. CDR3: CAISAGGNQPQHF. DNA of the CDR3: TGTGCCATCAGTGCAGGGGGCAATCAGCCCCAGCATTTT.